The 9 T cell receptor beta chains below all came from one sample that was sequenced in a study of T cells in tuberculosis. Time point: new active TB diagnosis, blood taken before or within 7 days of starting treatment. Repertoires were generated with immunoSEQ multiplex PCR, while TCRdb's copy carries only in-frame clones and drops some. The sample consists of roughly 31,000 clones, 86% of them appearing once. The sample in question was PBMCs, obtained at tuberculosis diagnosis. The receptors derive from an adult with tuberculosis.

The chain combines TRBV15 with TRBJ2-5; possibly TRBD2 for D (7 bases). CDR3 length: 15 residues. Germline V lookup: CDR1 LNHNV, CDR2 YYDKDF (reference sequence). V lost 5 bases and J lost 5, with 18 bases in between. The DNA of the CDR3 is TGTGCCACCAGCTCCGGGGGGCAGGGTGAGGAGACCCAGTACTTC. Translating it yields CATSSGGQGEETQYF.

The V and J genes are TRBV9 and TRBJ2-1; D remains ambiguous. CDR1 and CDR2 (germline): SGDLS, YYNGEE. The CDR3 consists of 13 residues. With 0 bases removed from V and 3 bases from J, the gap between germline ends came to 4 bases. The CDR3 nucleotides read TGTGCCAGCAGCGTAGAATACTACAATGAGCAGTTCTTC. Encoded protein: CASSVEYYNEQFF.

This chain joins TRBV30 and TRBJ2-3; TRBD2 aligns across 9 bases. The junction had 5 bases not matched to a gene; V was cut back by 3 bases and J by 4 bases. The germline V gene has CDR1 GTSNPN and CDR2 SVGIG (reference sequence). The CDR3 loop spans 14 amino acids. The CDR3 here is CAWRGGGDADTQYF. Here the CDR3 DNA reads TGTGCCTGGAGGGGCGGGGGGGACGCAGATACGCAGTATTTT.

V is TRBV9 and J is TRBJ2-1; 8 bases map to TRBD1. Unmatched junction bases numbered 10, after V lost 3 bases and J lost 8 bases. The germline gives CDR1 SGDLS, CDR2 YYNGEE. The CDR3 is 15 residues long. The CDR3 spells CASSGWTGPSYEQFF. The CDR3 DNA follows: TGTGCCAGCAGCGGCTGGACAGGGCCCTCCTATGAGCAGTTCTTC.

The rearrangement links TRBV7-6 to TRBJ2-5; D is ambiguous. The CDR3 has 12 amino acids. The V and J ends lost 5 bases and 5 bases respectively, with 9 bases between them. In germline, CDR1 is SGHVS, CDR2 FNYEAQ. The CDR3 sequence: CASSPSPETQYF. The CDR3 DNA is TGTGCCAGCAGCCCCTCCCCGGAGACCCAGTACTTC.

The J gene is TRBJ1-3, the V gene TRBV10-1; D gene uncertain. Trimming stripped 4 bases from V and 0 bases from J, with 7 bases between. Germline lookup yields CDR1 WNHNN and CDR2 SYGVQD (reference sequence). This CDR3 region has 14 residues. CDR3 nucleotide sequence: TGCGCCAGCAGTGCCCAGCGCTCTGGAAACACCATATATTTT. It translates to CASSAQRSGNTIYF.

In DNA form, the CDR3 reads TGTGCCAGCGGGGGGGACAGGACTAGCACAGATACGCAGTATTTT. Translating it yields CASGGDRTSTDTQYF. The chain employs TRBV6-6 and TRBJ2-3; a weak D match, TRBD1 (8 bases). The CDR3 loop spans 15 amino acids. Germline V gives CDR1 MNHNY, CDR2 SVGAGI (reference sequence). V dropped 8 bases and J dropped 0 bases, with 15 bases sitting between them.

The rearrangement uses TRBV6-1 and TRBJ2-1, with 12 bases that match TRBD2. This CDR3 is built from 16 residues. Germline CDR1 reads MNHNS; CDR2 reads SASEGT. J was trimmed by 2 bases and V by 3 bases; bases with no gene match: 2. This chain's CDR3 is CASSERLAGAYNEQFF. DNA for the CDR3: TGTGCCAGCAGTGAGCGACTAGCGGGGGCCTACAATGAGCAGTTCTTC.

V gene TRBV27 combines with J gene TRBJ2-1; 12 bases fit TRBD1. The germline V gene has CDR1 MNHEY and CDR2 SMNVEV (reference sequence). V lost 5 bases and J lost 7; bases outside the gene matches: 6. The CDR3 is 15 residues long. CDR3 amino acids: CASSQPGQGANEQFF. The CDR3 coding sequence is TGTGCCAGCAGTCAACCGGGACAGGGGGCTAATGAGCAGTTCTTC.